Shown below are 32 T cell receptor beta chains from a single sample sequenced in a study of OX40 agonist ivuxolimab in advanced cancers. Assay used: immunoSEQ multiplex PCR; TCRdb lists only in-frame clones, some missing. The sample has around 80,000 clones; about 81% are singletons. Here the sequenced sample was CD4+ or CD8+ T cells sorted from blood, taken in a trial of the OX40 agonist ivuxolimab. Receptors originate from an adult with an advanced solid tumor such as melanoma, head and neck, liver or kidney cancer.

The CDR3 DNA is TGTGCCAGCAGTTCCTCCGCGAACAGGGGGCGGGAAGAGACCCAGTACTTC. Its translation is CASSSSANRGREETQYF. The rearrangement joins TRBV28 to TRBJ2-5, with TRBD1 matching over 9 bases. With 4 bases clipped from V and 3 bases from J, the junction kept 12 bases outside the gene matches. The germline CDR1 and CDR2 sequences are MDHEN and SYDVKM. This CDR3 comprises 17 residues. The full variable domain, with the rest looked up from reference TRBV28 and TRBJ2-5, is DVKVTQSSRYLVKRTGEKVFLECVQDMDHENMFWYRQDPGLGLRLIYFSYDVKMKEKGDIPEGYSVSREKKERFSLILESASTNQTSMYLCASSSSANRGREETQYFGPGTRLLVL.

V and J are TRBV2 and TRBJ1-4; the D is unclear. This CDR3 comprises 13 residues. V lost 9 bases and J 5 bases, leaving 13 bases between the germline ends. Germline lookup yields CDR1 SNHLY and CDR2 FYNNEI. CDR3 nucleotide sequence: TGTGCCAGAAGCGAACAGCCCAATGAAAAACTGTTTTTT. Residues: CARSEQPNEKLFF.

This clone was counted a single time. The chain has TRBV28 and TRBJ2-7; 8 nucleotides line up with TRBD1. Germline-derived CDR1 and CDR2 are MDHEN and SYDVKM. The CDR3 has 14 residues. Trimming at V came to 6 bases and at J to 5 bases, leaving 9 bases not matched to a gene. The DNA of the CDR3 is TGTGCCAGCAGCCCCGCGGGACAGGCGGACGAGCAGTACTTC. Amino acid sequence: CASSPAGQADEQYF.

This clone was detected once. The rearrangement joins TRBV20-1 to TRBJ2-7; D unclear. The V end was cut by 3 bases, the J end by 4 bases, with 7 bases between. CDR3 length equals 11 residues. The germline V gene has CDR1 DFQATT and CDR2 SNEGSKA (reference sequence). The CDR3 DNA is TGCAGTGCTAGTAGTGGGTACGAGCAGTACTTC. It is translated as CSASSGYEQYF.

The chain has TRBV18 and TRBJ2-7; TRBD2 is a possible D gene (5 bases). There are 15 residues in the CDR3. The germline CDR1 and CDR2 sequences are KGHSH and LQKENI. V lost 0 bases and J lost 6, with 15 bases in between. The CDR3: CASSPPSASWSEQYF. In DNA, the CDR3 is TGTGCCAGCTCACCACCTAGCGCTTCTTGGAGCGAGCAGTACTTC. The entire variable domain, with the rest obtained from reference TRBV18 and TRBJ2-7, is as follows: NAGVMQNPRHLVRRRGQEARLRCSPMKGHSHVYWYRQLPEEGLKFMVYLQKENIIDESGMPKERFSAEFPKEGPSILRIQQVVRGDSAAYFCASSPPSASWSEQYFGPGTRLTVT.

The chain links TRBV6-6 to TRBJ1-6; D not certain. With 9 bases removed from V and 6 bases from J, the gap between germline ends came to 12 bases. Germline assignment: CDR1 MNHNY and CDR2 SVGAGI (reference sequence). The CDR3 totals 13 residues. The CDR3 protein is CASGRAGNSPLHF. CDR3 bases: TGTGCCAGTGGGAGGGCTGGTAATTCACCCCTCCACTTT.

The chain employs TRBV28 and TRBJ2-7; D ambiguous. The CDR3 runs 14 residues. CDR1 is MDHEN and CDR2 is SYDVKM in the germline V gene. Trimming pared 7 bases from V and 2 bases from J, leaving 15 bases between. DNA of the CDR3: TGTGCCAGCACAACCGATGGACCGACCTACGAGCAGTACGTC. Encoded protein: CASTTDGPTYEQYV.

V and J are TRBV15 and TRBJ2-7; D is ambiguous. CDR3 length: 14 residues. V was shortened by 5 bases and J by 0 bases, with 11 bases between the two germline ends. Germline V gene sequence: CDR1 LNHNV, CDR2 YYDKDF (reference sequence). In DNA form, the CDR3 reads TGTGCCACCAGCTACGCTACGGACTCCTACGAGCAGTACTTC. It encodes CATSYATDSYEQYF.

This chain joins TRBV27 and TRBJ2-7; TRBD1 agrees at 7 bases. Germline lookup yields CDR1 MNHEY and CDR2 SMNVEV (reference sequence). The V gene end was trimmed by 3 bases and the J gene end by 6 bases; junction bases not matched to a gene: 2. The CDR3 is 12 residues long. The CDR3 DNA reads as TGTGCCAGCAGTTTCAACAGGGGCGAGCAGTACTTC. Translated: CASSFNRGEQYF.

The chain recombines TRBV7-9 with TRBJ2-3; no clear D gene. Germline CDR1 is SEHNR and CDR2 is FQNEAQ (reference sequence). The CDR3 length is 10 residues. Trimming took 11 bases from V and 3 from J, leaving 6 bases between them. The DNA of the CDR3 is TGTGCCGGTCATACAGATACGCAGTATTTT. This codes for CAGHTDTQYF. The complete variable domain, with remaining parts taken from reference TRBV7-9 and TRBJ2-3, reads DTGVSQNPRHKITKRGQNVTFRCDPISEHNRLYWYRQTLGQGPEFLTYFQNEAQLEKSRLLSDRFSAERPKGSFSTLEIQRTEQGDSAMYLCAGHTDTQYFGPGTRLTVL.

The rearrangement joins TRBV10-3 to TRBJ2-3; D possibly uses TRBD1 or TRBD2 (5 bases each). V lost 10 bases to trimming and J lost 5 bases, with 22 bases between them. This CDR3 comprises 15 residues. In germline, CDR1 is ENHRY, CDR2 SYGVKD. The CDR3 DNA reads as TGTGCCACAAGCCTTGGGACCACTAAGGGAGATACGCAGTATTTT. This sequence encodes CATSLGTTKGDTQYF.

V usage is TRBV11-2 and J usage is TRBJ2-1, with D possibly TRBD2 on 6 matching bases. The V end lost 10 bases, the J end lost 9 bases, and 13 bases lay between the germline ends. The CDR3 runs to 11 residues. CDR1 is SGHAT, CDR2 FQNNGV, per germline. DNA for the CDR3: TGTGCCACCCGGGGGAAGGGTGAGCAGTTCTTC. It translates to CATRGKGEQFF.

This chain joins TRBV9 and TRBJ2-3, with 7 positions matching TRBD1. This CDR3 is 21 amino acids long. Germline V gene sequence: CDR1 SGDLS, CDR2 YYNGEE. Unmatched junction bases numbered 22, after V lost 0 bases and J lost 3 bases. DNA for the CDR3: TGTGCCAGCAGCGTAGTGAAAGTAAAGACAGGGACCCACGCCGGAACAGATACGCAGTATTTT. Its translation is CASSVVKVKTGTHAGTDTQYF.

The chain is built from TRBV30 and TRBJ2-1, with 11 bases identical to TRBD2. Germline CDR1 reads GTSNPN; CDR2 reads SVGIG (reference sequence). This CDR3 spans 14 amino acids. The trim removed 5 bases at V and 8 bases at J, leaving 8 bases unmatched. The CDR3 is CAWALAGGYHEQFF. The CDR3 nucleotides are TGTGCCTGGGCTTTAGCGGGAGGGTACCATGAGCAGTTCTTC.

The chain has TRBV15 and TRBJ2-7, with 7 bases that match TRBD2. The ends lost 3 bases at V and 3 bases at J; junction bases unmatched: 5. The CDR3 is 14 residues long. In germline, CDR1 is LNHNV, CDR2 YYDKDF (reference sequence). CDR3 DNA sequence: TGTGCCACCAGCAGGGGAGGGGTTGACTACGAGCAGTACTTC. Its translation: CATSRGGVDYEQYF.

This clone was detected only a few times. CDR3 in amino acids: CASSFISSGYNSPLHF. The CDR3 DNA follows: TGTGCCAGCAGCTTTATATCCTCAGGTTATAATTCACCCCTCCACTTT. This sequence joins TRBV7-2 and TRBJ1-6, with D uncertain. The CDR3 is made up of 16 amino acids. Germline CDR1 SGHTA, CDR2 FQGNSA. V was pared by 3 bases and J by 4 bases, with 13 bases between.

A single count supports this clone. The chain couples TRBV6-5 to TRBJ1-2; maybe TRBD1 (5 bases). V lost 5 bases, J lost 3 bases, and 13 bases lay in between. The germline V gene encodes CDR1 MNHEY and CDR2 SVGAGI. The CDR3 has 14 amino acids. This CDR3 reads CASSPTVGHYGYTF. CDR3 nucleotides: TGTGCCAGCAGTCCAACAGTGGGGCACTATGGCTACACCTTC.

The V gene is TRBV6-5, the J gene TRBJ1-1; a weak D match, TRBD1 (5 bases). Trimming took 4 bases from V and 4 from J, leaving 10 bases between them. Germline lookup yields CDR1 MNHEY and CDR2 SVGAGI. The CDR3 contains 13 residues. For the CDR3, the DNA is TGTGCCAGCAGTTCAGGGTGGACCACTGAAGCTTTCTTT. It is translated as CASSSGWTTEAFF.

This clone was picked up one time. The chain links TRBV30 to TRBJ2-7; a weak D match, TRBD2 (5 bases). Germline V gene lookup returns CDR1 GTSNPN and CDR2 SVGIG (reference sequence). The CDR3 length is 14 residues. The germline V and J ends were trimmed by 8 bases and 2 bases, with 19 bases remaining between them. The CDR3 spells CAPDVLGVPYEQYF. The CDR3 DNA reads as TGTGCCCCGGATGTACTAGGCGTTCCCTACGAGCAGTACTTC.

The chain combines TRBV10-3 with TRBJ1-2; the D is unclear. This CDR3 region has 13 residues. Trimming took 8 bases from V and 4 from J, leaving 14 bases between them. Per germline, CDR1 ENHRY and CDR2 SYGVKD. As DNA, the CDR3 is TGTGCCATCGGCACAGAGGATGGCTATGGCTACACCTTC. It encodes CAIGTEDGYGYTF.

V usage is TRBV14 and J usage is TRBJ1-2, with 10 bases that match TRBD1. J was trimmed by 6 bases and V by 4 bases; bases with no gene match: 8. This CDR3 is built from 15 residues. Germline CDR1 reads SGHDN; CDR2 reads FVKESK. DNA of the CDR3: TGTGCCAGCAGCCCCGGGACAGGGGCGGTAGATGGCTACACCTTC. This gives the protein CASSPGTGAVDGYTF.

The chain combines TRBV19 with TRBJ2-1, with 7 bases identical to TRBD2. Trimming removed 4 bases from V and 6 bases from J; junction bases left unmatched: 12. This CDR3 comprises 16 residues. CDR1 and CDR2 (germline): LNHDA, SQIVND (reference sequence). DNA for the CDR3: TGTGCCAGTAGTAGTCGCGGGAGTACTGGAGGCAATGAGCAGTTCTTC. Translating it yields CASSSRGSTGGNEQFF.

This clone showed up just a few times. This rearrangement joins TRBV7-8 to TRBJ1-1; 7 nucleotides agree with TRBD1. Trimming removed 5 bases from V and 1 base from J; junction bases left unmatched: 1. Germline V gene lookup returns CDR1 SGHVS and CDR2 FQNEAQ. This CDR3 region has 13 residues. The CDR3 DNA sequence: TGTGCCAGCAGCAGACAGGGGAACACTGAAGCTTTCTTT. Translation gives CASSRQGNTEAFF.

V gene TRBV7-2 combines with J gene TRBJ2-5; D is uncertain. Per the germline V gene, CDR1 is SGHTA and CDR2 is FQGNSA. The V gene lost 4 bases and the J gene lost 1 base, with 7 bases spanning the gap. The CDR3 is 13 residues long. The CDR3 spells CASSSSSQETQYF. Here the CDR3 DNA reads TGTGCCAGCAGCTCTTCGTCCCAAGAGACCCAGTACTTC.

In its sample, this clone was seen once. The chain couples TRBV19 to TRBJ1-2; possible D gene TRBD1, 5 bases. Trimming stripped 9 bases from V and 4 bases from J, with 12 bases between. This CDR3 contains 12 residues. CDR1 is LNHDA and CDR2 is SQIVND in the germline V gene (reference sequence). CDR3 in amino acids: CASVQDTYGYTF. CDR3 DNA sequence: TGTGCCAGCGTACAGGATACCTATGGCTACACCTTC. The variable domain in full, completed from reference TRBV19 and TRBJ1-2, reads DGGITQSPKYLFRKEGQNVTLSCEQNLNHDAMYWYRQDPGQGLRLIYYSQIVNDFQKGDIAEGYSVSREKKESFPLTVTSAQKNPTAFYLCASVQDTYGYTFGSGTRLTVV.

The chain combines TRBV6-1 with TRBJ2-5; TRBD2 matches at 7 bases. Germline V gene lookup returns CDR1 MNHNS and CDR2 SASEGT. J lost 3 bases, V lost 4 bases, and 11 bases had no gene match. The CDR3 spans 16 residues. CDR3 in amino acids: CASSAQGGRAKETQYF. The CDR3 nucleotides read TGTGCCAGCAGTGCCCAGGGCGGGAGAGCCAAAGAGACCCAGTACTTC.

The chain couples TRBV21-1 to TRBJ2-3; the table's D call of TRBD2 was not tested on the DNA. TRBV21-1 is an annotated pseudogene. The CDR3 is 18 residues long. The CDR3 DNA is TGTGCCAGCAGCCCTCGGACTAGCGGGGGGCCTAGCACAGATACGCAGTATTTT. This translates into CASSPRTSGGPSTDTQYF.

The CDR3 is CASSTIRDSSYEQYF. The CDR3 DNA follows: TGTGCCAGCAGCACAATCCGGGACTCCTCCTACGAGCAGTACTTC. The genes are TRBV6-5 and TRBJ2-7, with D possibly matching TRBD2 (6 bases). Germline V gene lookup returns CDR1 MNHEY and CDR2 SVGAGI. The V gene lost 6 bases and the J gene lost 0 bases, with 15 bases spanning the gap. This CDR3 has 15 residues.

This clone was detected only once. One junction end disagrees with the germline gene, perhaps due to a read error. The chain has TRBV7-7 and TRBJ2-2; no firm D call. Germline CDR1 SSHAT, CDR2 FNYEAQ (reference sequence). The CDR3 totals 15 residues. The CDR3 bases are TGTGCTAGCAGCTTATTGGACGGGAACACCGGGGAGCTGTTTTTT. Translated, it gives CASSLLDGNTGELFF.

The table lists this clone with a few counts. The CDR3 sequence is CASSPRQGAFMNTEAFF. Written as DNA, the CDR3 is TGTGCCAGCAGCCCCCGACAGGGAGCGTTCATGAACACTGAAGCTTTCTTT. The rearrangement uses TRBV7-9 and TRBJ1-1; TRBD1 aligns across 7 bases. The germline V gene has CDR1 SEHNR and CDR2 FQNEAQ (reference sequence). There are 17 residues in the CDR3. V lost 5 bases and J lost 0; bases outside the gene matches: 12.

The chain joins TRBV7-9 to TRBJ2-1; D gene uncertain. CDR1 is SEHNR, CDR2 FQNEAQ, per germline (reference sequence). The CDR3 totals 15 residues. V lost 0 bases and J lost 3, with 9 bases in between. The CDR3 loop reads CASSLAGNHYNEQFF. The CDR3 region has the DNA TGTGCCAGCAGCTTAGCGGGGAACCACTACAATGAGCAGTTCTTC. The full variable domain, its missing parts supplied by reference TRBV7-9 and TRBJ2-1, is DTGVSQNPRHKITKRGQNVTFRCDPISEHNRLYWYRQTLGQGPEFLTYFQNEAQLEKSRLLSDRFSAERPKGSFSTLEIQRTEQGDSAMYLCASSLAGNHYNEQFFGPGTRLTVL.

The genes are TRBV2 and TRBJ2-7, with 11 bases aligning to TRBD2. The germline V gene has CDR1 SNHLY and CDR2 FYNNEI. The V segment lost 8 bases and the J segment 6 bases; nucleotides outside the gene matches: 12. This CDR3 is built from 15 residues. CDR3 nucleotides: TGTGCCAGCCTAGGGCTAGCGGGAGGCCCGGGCGAGCAGTACTTC. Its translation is CASLGLAGGPGEQYF.